Each of the 23 T cell receptor beta chains below was sequenced from the same sample in a study of OX40 agonist ivuxolimab in advanced cancers. The method was immunoSEQ multiplex PCR; TCRdb's version includes in-frame clones alone and lacks a portion of them. Of more than 50,000 clones in the sample, roughly 87% were seen once. Sequenced here: CD4+ or CD8+ T cells sorted from blood, sampled in a trial of the OX40 agonist ivuxolimab. These receptor sequences come from an adult with an advanced solid tumor such as melanoma, head and neck, liver or kidney cancer.

This chain joins TRBV4-2 and TRBJ1-5; 7 nucleotides match TRBD1. CDR1 and CDR2 from the germline V gene are LGHNA and YNFKEQ. The CDR3 covers 16 residues. Losses at the gene ends were 0 bases for V and 0 bases for J; bases not matched to a gene: 2. The DNA of the CDR3 is TGTGCCAGCAGCCAAGAAGGGACAGATAGCAATCAGCCCCAGCATTTT. It is translated as CASSQEGTDSNQPQHF.

The CDR3 sequence: CASSTRDRSYEQYF. Written as DNA, the CDR3 is TGTGCCAGCAGTACCCGGGACAGATCCTACGAGCAGTACTTC. The chain recombines TRBV6-1 with TRBJ2-7, with 7 bases that match TRBD1. The CDR3 has 14 residues. Germline V gene sequence: CDR1 MNHNS, CDR2 SASEGT. The V segment lost 5 bases and the J segment 1 base; nucleotides outside the gene matches: 5.

CDR3 region: CASSLTSTPAGQAFF. Written as DNA, the CDR3 is TGTGCCAGCAGCTTAACCTCGACACCTGCAGGACAAGCTTTCTTT. The chain has TRBV5-8 and TRBJ1-1; D gene ambiguous. From germline, CDR1 is SGHTS and CDR2 YDEGEE. With 2 bases removed from V and 9 bases from J, the gap between germline ends came to 20 bases. This CDR3 contains 15 residues.

The chain combines TRBV5-4 with TRBJ1-2, with TRBD1 as a possible D gene (6 bases). Germline V gene data show CDR1 as SGHNT and CDR2 as YYREEE (reference sequence). The CDR3 sequence is 16 residues long. With 4 bases removed from V and 1 base from J, the gap between germline ends came to 17 bases. Here the CDR3 DNA reads TGTGCCAGCAGCCCCGACGGGGGGCTGGGTAACTATGGCTACACCTTC. This gives the protein CASSPDGGLGNYGYTF.

The chain is built from TRBV7-6 and TRBJ2-1; D unresolved. With 5 bases removed from V and 2 bases from J, the gap between germline ends came to 19 bases. The germline V gene encodes CDR1 SGHVS and CDR2 FNYEAQ. The CDR3 length is 17 residues. CDR3 sequence reads: CASSPSRASLTYNEQFF. The CDR3 DNA sequence: TGTGCCAGCAGCCCTTCAAGAGCCAGCCTCACCTACAATGAGCAGTTCTTC.

V is TRBV5-6 and J is TRBJ2-3; D may be TRBD1 (6 bases). Germline-derived CDR1 and CDR2 are SGHDT and YYEEEE. V gave up 0 bases and J gave up 8 bases, with 10 bases separating them. CDR3 size: 13 residues. Here the CDR3 DNA reads TGTGCCAGCAGCTTGGGACAGGTCCCTACGCAGTATTTT. The encoded protein is CASSLGQVPTQYF.

This clone came up a few times. The rearrangement links TRBV9 to TRBJ1-6; D is unresolved. Between the trimmed V and J ends, which lost 0 bases and 7 bases, there was a span of 11 bases. The CDR3 has 15 residues. Germline CDR1 SGDLS, CDR2 YYNGEE. CDR3 nucleotide sequence: TGTGCCAGCAGCGTAGGAGACCCTGGCAATTCACCCCTCCACTTT. Its protein is CASSVGDPGNSPLHF.

The genes are TRBV7-8 and TRBJ2-5, with 8 bases matching TRBD1. V was pared by 2 bases and J by 0 bases, with 2 bases of the junction left unmatched. This CDR3 is built from 15 residues. In germline, CDR1 is SGHVS, CDR2 FQNEAQ. CDR3 sequence: CASSLLDRDQETQYF. In nucleotides, the CDR3 is TGTGCCAGCAGCTTATTGGACAGGGACCAAGAGACCCAGTACTTC.

Worth noting for this clone: The sample has other DNA sequences that encode this CDR3 too. V usage is TRBV4-3 and J usage is TRBJ2-3; 15 nucleotides agree with TRBD2. CDR1 and CDR2 (germline): LGHNA, YSLEER. Trimming cost V 0 bases and J 4 bases; bases outside gene matches: 11. The CDR3 runs 20 residues. CDR3 bases: TGCGCCAGCAGCCAAGATCCGGGACTAGCGGGGGGAGTCCACCCAGATACGCAGTATTTT. It yields the protein CASSQDPGLAGGVHPDTQYF.

The gene calls are TRBV7-9 and TRBJ1-2; 7 positions match TRBD1. The CDR3 sequence is 15 residues long. Germline V gene data show CDR1 as SEHNR and CDR2 as FQNEAQ (reference sequence). Losses at the gene ends were 5 bases for V and 0 bases for J; bases not matched to a gene: 6. CDR3 loop: CASSTQGGANYGYTF. CDR3 sequence (DNA): TGTGCCAGCAGCACCCAGGGGGGGGCTAACTATGGCTACACCTTC.

The chain links TRBV10-3 to TRBJ2-1, with 9 bases that match TRBD1. Germline lookup yields CDR1 ENHRY and CDR2 SYGVKD. The V gene end was trimmed by 4 bases and the J gene end by 10 bases; junction bases not matched to a gene: 11. CDR3 length: 15 residues. DNA of the CDR3: TGTGCCATCAGTGCTTCCGGGACAGGGTTTGGCGAGCAGTTCTTC. Translating gives CAISASGTGFGEQFF.

V usage is TRBV11-1 and J usage is TRBJ1-1; perhaps TRBD1 as D (5 bases). The CDR3 contains 15 residues. Per germline, CDR1 SGHAT and CDR2 FQDESV (reference sequence). The V gene lost 5 bases and the J gene lost 2 bases, with 15 bases spanning the gap. CDR3 sequence: CASSARRGYNTEAFF. The CDR3 DNA is TGTGCCAGCAGCGCCAGGAGGGGCTACAACACTGAAGCTTTCTTT.

This clone was counted a single time. The rearrangement links TRBV5-6 to TRBJ2-7; a possible D gene is TRBD2 (6 bases). Germline values: CDR1 SGHDT, CDR2 YYEEEE. Trimming took 4 bases from V and 2 from J, leaving 16 bases between them. The CDR3 is 15 residues long. The CDR3 sequence is CASSPATGGTYEQYF. The CDR3 DNA reads as TGTGCCAGCAGCCCCGCAACCGGGGGTACCTACGAGCAGTACTTC.

This clone was found a few times. The V call is TRBV25-1, the J call TRBJ1-2; 8 bases fit TRBD1. Losses at the gene ends were 3 bases for V and 4 bases for J; bases not matched to a gene: 4. Germline V gene data show CDR1 as MGHDK and CDR2 as SYGVNS. The CDR3 runs 14 residues. CDR3 DNA: TGTGCCAGCAGTGACCCAACAGGGGGCTATGGCTACACCTTC. Translation: CASSDPTGGYGYTF.

V and J are TRBV18 and TRBJ1-2; a possible D gene is TRBD1 (6 bases). The germline V gene encodes CDR1 KGHSH and CDR2 LQKENI. The ends were cut back, 3 bases at V and 4 bases at J, with 21 bases in the middle. CDR3 length: 17 residues. The DNA for the CDR3 is TGTGCCAGCTCACCTAGCCTACAGGGCTTGATCACCTATGGCTACACCTTC. Protein: CASSPSLQGLITYGYTF.

The chain is built from TRBV7-2 and TRBJ2-1, with D tentatively TRBD2 (6 bases). The germline V gene has CDR1 SGHTA and CDR2 FQGNSA. V was cut by 5 bases and J by 6 bases, with 17 bases left in between. The CDR3 runs to 15 residues. The CDR3 sequence is CASSPMLGGANEQFF. In DNA form, the CDR3 reads TGTGCCAGCAGCCCCATGCTCGGGGGTGCCAATGAGCAGTTCTTC.

This clone was recorded only once. V gene TRBV7-9 combines with J gene TRBJ2-3; D might be TRBD2 (6 bases). Between the trimmed V and J ends, which lost 6 bases and 4 bases, there was a span of 20 bases. Per germline, CDR1 SEHNR and CDR2 FQNEAQ (reference sequence). The CDR3 extends over 16 amino acids. This CDR3 is CASSPPGGGRSDTQYF. CDR3 DNA sequence: TGTGCCAGCAGTCCCCCCGGTGGAGGGCGATCAGATACGCAGTATTTT.

The rearrangement links TRBV2 to TRBJ1-3; no clear D gene. CDR1 is SNHLY, CDR2 FYNNEI, per germline. The CDR3 sequence is 16 residues long. V dropped 0 bases and J dropped 0 bases, with 9 bases sitting between them. CDR3 bases: TGTGCCAGCAGTGAAGCATCGTGGGGCTCTGGAAACACCATATATTTT. Translating gives CASSEASWGSGNTIYF.

This clone occurred once. V usage is TRBV29-1 and J usage is TRBJ2-7, with 7 bases lining up with TRBD2. The V and J ends lost 6 bases and 5 bases, in that order; junction bases with no gene match: 7. The CDR3 runs to 12 residues. In germline, CDR1 is SQVTM, CDR2 ANQGSEA. The CDR3 reads CSVKWGGDEQYF. In DNA form, the CDR3 reads TGCAGCGTCAAATGGGGGGGGGACGAGCAGTACTTC.

The CDR3 loop is CAIRAGTGGETQYF. The CDR3 coding sequence is TGTGCCATCAGGGCCGGGACAGGGGGCGAGACCCAGTACTTC. This chain links TRBV10-3 with TRBJ2-5; the match to TRBD1 covers 12 bases. Germline loops: CDR1 ENHRY, CDR2 SYGVKD. Trimming cost V 6 bases and J 5 bases; bases outside gene matches: 4. The CDR3 is 14 residues long.

Comment on this clone: Other DNA sequences in this specimen translate into the identical CDR3. The rearrangement links TRBV20-1 to TRBJ2-7; 7 bases line up with TRBD2. The germline V gene encodes CDR1 DFQATT and CDR2 SNEGSKA (reference sequence). This CDR3 contains 11 residues. Germline trimming cut 1 base from V and 6 bases from J; bases unmatched to any gene: 0. CDR3 loop: CSARGGGEQYF. The DNA of the CDR3 is TGCAGTGCTAGAGGGGGGGGCGAGCAGTACTTC.

This clone occurred a few times. The chain has TRBV6-5 and TRBJ2-7, with D possibly matching TRBD1 (6 bases). CDR1 and CDR2 from the germline V gene are MNHEY and SVGAGI. V was cut by 5 bases and J by 7 bases, with 21 bases left in between. This CDR3 contains 15 residues. The CDR3 sequence is CASSLGTRDLGEQYF. The DNA for the CDR3 is TGTGCCAGCAGTCTTGGGACAAGGGATTTGGGGGAGCAGTACTTC.

The chain joins TRBV7-2 to TRBJ2-7; 13 nucleotides agree with TRBD2. This CDR3 contains 16 residues. Germline loops: CDR1 SGHTA, CDR2 FQGNSA. V lost 6 bases and J lost 5; bases outside the gene matches: 10. The CDR3 coding sequence is TGTGCCAGCAGTTCTCGACTAGCGGGGGGATTTAACGAGCAGTACTTC. Translation gives CASSSRLAGGFNEQYF. Together with reference TRBV7-2 and TRBJ2-7, the CDR3 gives the full variable domain: GAGVSQSPSNKVTEKGKDVELRCDPISGHTALYWYRQSLGQGLEFLIYFQGNSAPDKSGLPSDRFSAERTGGSVSTLTIQRTQQEDSAVYLCASSSRLAGGFNEQYFGPGTRLTVT.